This T cell receptor (beta chain) was identified in a study of naive and memory T cell subsets. V dropped 6 bases and J dropped 5 bases, with 17 bases sitting between them. Germline CDR1 reads ENHRY; CDR2 reads SYGVKD. This CDR3 comprises 15 residues. Study-level points and caveats: Over 85% of naive TCR sequences appeared only once, unlike memory subsets. TCR counts from RNA may reflect activation-linked expression changes. Especially in CD8 cells, naive repertoires contained a few larger clonotypes, possibly CD45RA-re-expressing memory cells. No ground truth validated the naive and memory repertoire findings. Clonotypes are single alpha or beta chains, not paired receptors.

An equimolar mix of two oligonucleotides served as the beta constant-region primer for TRBC1 and TRBC2. The ligated cDNA underwent four PCR rounds using SP2 and nested alpha and beta constant-region primers. TCRdb itself ran the UMI-ligation and nested PCR reads through MiXCR, one entry per CDR3 protein. This table has roughly 83,000 distinct CDR3 sequences, approximately 11% appearing once. The table lists this clonotype with a few counts. Antigen specificity is unknown. The sequencing input was naive CD4+ T cells from blood. The chain recombines TRBV10-3 with TRBJ2-1, with D perhaps matching TRBD2 (6 bases). This clonotype originated in a human donor in good health. CDR3 DNA sequence: TGTGCCATCAGCCCTTTCGGGAGAGGGGACAATGAGCAGTTCTTC. Its translation is CAISPFGRGDNEQFF.